This T cell receptor (beta chain) stems from a study of T cell responses to AZD1222 COVID-19 vaccine. Study observations and caveats: Repertoire collection took place solely once the T cell response had peaked. Targets within unmutated variant regions were reportedly found for nearly half of spike-specific TCRs. Compared with day 0, the breadth and depth of the Spike-specific TCR repertoire rose significantly after two doses of AZD1222.

Comment on this clone: The target antigen is unknown.

Produced via immunoSEQ multiplex PCR; TCRdb's table is partial and in-frame only. Of roughly 100,000 clones detected, roughly 90% appear once; the ten largest clones hold roughly 2.5%. Germline CDR1 SGHDT, CDR2 YYEEEE. After removal of 4 bases from V and 8 bases from J, the junction contained 3 bases not matched to a gene. The CDR3 is 13 residues long. The sequence was collected from an adult in good health. Sequencing used peripheral blood, obtained on day 0 of AZD1222 vaccination. This chain joins TRBV5-6 and TRBJ2-1, with 10 bases aligning to TRBD1. The CDR3 protein is CASSRDRGDEQFF. The CDR3 DNA follows: TGTGCCAGCAGCCGGGACAGGGGCGATGAGCAGTTCTTC.